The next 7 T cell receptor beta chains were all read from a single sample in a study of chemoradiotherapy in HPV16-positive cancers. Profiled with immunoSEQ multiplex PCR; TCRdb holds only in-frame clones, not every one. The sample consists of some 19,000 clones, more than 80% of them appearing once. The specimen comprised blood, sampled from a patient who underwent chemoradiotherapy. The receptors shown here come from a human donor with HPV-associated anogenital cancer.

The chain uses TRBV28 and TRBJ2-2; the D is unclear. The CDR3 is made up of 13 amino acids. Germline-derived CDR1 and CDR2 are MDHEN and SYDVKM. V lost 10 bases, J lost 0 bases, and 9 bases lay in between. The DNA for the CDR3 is TGTGCCATCAGGACCCCGAACACCGGGGAGCTGTTTTTT. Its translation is CAIRTPNTGELFF.

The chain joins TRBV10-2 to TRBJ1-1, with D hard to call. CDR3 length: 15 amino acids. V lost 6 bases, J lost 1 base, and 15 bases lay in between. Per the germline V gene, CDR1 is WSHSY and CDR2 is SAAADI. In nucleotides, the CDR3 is TGCGCCAGCAGGGTGGGGTATACGGGGAACACTGAAGCTTTCTTT. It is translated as CASRVGYTGNTEAFF.

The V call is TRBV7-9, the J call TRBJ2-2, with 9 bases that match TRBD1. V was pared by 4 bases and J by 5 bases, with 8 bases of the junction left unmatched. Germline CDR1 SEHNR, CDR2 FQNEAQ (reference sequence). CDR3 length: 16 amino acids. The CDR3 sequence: CASSSNRDRVTGELFF. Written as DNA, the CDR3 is TGTGCCAGCAGCTCGAACCGGGACAGGGTTACCGGGGAGCTGTTTTTT. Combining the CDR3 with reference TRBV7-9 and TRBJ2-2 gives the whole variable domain DTGVSQNPRHKITKRGQNVTFRCDPISEHNRLYWYRQTLGQGPEFLTYFQNEAQLEKSRLLSDRFSAERPKGSFSTLEIQRTEQGDSAMYLCASSSNRDRVTGELFFGEGSRLTVL.

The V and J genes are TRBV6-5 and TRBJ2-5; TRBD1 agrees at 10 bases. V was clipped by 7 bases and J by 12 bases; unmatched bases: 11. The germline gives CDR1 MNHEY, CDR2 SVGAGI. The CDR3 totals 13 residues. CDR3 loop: CASTPGTGAPKYF. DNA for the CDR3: TGTGCCAGCACCCCCGGGACAGGGGCCCCCAAGTACTTC.

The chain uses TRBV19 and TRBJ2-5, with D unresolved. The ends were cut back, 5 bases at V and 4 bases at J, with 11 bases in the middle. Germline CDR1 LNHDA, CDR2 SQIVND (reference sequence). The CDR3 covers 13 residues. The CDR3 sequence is CASSLLIGETQYF. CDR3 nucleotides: TGTGCCAGTAGTCTACTTATCGGAGAGACCCAGTACTTC. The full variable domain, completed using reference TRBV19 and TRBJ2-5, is DGGITQSPKYLFRKEGQNVTLSCEQNLNHDAMYWYRQDPGQGLRLIYYSQIVNDFQKGDIAEGYSVSREKKESFPLTVTSAQKNPTAFYLCASSLLIGETQYFGPGTRLLVL.

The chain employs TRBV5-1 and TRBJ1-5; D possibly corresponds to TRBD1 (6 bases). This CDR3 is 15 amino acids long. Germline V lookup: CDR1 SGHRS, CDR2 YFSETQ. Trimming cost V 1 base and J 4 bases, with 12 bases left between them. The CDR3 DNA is TGCGCCAGCAGCTTGTACGGGGGCAGTAATCAGCCCCAGCATTTT. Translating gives CASSLYGGSNQPQHF.

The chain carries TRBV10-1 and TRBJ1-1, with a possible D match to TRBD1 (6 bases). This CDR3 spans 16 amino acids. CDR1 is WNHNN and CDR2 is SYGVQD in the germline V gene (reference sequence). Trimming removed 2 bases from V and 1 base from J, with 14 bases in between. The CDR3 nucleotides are TGCGCCAGCAGTGAGGGTTTGACAGGACGGAACACTGAAGCTTTCTTT. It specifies CASSEGLTGRNTEAFF.